This TCR beta chain emerged from a study of CD8+ T cells in alopecia areata. Overall study context: Treated patients were dosed with oral tofacitinib, taking 5 to 10 mg twice daily.

V lost 2 bases and J lost 5, with 23 bases in between. The CDR3 spans 18 residues. The germline V gene has CDR1 MGHRA and CDR2 YSYEKL. Concerning this clone itself: Its antigen is unknown.

Collected material from alopecia areata patients comprised lesional scalp punch biopsies and peripheral blood. The study, taken as a whole, reports: Scalp data also include sequences from resident alphabeta T cells of normal skin. Clonality was higher in lesional than normal scalp, especially in alopecia totalis/universalis.

Sequencing used cDNA as its template, made by extracting RNA and reverse transcribing it. TCRdb's copy holds only in-frame clones and misses some; the assay was immunoSEQ multiplex PCR. The repertoire holds 120,000 to 150,000 clones, with 85% to 90% as singletons. This sequence originates from a human donor with alopecia areata. The gene calls are TRBV4-1 and TRBJ2-3; possible D gene TRBD2, 6 bases. The input for sequencing was CD8+ T cells sorted from blood, taken at week 0. CDR3 in DNA: TGCGCCAGCAGCCAAACCTCAGAGAAAGGGACTGGGGAAGATACGCAGTATTTT. This gives the protein CASSQTSEKGTGEDTQYF.